Presented here are 29 T cell receptor beta chains from one specimen sequenced in a study of blood T cells in healthy people across ages. Alongside a J-beta primer mix, a sample-barcoded 5' primer served in a second PCR lasting roughly 7 to 11 cycles. A single record per CDR3 protein comes from TCRdb applying MiXCR to the 5' RACE reads. The sample shows over 700,000 distinct CDR3 sequences, around a quarter of them seen only once. This sample also appeared in a second study, on T cells of mothers and their children.

Input material: blood. The origin of the receptors is a boy aged 10-17 years in good health.

The chain employs TRBV12-3 or TRBV12-4 and TRBJ2-1, with no clear D. V lost 5 bases and J 7 bases, leaving 9 bases between the germline ends. CDR3 length: 12 amino acids. The CDR3, as DNA: TGTGCCAGCAGTCACACAGTGAATGAGCAGTTCTTC. Its protein product is CASSHTVNEQFF.

This clonotype occurred a few times. J is TRBJ2-3 and V is TRBV7-9; D is undetermined. The CDR3 length is 16 residues. Germline V gene sequence: CDR1 SEHNR, CDR2 FQNEAQ (reference sequence). V was pared by 7 bases and J by 3 bases, with 20 bases between. The CDR3 bases are TGTGCCAGCATCCCTGCGTTGGAGCAAGAGACAGATACGCAGTATTTT. As protein: CASIPALEQETDTQYF.

This clonotype was recorded a few times. The V and J genes are TRBV29-1 and TRBJ1-1; D ambiguous. Germline V lookup: CDR1 SQVTM, CDR2 ANQGSEA. The CDR3 sequence is 13 residues long. The V end was cut by 4 bases, the J end by 4 bases, with 13 bases between. The CDR3 here is CSVGLVMITEAFF. The CDR3 coding sequence is TGCAGCGTTGGCCTGGTGATGATCACTGAAGCTTTCTTT.

The V gene is TRBV6-1, the J gene TRBJ1-4; 9 bases agree with TRBD1. The CDR3 length is 16 residues. Germline loops: CDR1 MNHNS, CDR2 SASEGT. Trimming cost V 8 bases and J 1 base; bases outside gene matches: 8. DNA for the CDR3: TGTGCCAGCGCCGTAACAGGGGGCGTAACTAATGAAAAACTGTTTTTT. Translating gives CASAVTGGVTNEKLFF.

The J gene is TRBJ1-5, the V gene TRBV6-1, with unresolved D. CDR1 MNHNS and CDR2 SASEGT come from the germline V gene. V was cut by 1 base and J by 6 bases, with 1 base left in between. This CDR3 is 11 amino acids long. DNA of the CDR3: TGTGCCAGCAGTGAAGTTCAGCCCCAGCATTTT. The encoded protein is CASSEVQPQHF.

This clonotype appeared a single time. This rearrangement joins TRBV7-9 to TRBJ2-1, with D possibly matching TRBD2 (6 bases). The CDR3 has 14 residues. V lost 0 bases to trimming and J lost 8 bases, with 11 bases between them. From germline, CDR1 is SEHNR and CDR2 FQNEAQ (reference sequence). CDR3 sequence: CASSLAGGFDEQFF. As DNA, the CDR3 is TGTGCCAGCAGCTTAGCCGGGGGTTTCGATGAGCAGTTCTTC.

The genes are TRBV7-2 and TRBJ2-5; a possible D gene is TRBD2 (7 bases). V dropped 1 base and J dropped 5 bases, with 14 bases sitting between them. The germline V gene has CDR1 SGHTA and CDR2 FQGNSA. The CDR3 loop spans 15 amino acids. The CDR3 spells CASSLVLGGGETQYF. The CDR3 DNA follows: TGTGCCAGCAGCTTAGTTCTAGGGGGGGGGGAGACCCAGTACTTC.

This clonotype has just a few counts. This chain joins TRBV12-3 or TRBV12-4 and TRBJ1-3; a possible D gene is TRBD1 (5 bases). V lost 4 bases and J 4 bases, leaving 11 bases between the germline ends. The CDR3 consists of 14 residues. CDR3 nucleotides: TGTGCCAGCAGTTGGACGGGGGAGGGAAACACCATATATTTT. Its translation: CASSWTGEGNTIYF.

The CDR3 here is CASSHQSSYEQYF. CDR3 DNA sequence: TGTGCCAGCAGCCACCAGAGCTCCTACGAGCAGTACTTC. The chain recombines TRBV7-6 with TRBJ2-7, with unresolved D. V was pared by 5 bases and J by 0 bases, with 8 bases between. Germline V lookup: CDR1 SGHVS, CDR2 FNYEAQ. This CDR3 is built from 13 residues.

This clonotype was counted between two and nine times. The V call is TRBV4-3, the J call TRBJ2-7, with 7 bases identical to TRBD1. Germline V gives CDR1 LGHNA, CDR2 YSLEER. CDR3 length equals 15 residues. V dropped 3 bases and J dropped 3; count of bases not matched to a gene: 8. In nucleotides, the CDR3 is TGCGCCAGCAGCCAGTACCGGGACAGCTTCTACGAGCAGTACTTC. Its protein product is CASSQYRDSFYEQYF.

This chain joins TRBV7-2 and TRBJ2-1; D possibly uses TRBD1 or TRBD2 (6 bases each). With the DNA end fitting TRBJ2-5 better, the J assignment may be wrong. Germline loops: CDR1 SGHTA, CDR2 FQGNSA. This CDR3 region has 17 residues. CDR3 nucleotide sequence: TGTGCCAGCAGCTATACCACCCCCGTTGGGGGGCGTAAGACCCAGTACTTC. Translated, it gives CASSYTTPVGGRKTQYF.

This clonotype came up a few times. The chain recombines TRBV28 with TRBJ2-1; D perhaps matches TRBD1 (6 bases). Germline lookup yields CDR1 MDHEN and CDR2 SYDVKM. CDR3 length equals 11 residues. The V gene lost 4 bases and the J gene lost 15 bases, with 13 bases spanning the gap. The CDR3 DNA follows: TGTGCCAGCAGTTCGAGGGACAAGACGTTCTTC. It translates to CASSSRDKTFF.

This clonotype was seen only a few times. V gene TRBV28 combines with J gene TRBJ1-1; TRBD1 is a possible D gene (6 bases). Germline CDR1 and CDR2: MDHEN and SYDVKM. Trimming left V 6 bases short and J 5 bases short, with 22 bases between. The CDR3 spans 16 residues. This CDR3 is CASSSFSGGANTEAFF. The CDR3 region has the DNA TGTGCCAGCAGCTCCTTCAGCGGGGGGGCAAATACTGAAGCTTTCTTT.

The table lists this clonotype with a few counts. The J gene is TRBJ2-7, the V gene TRBV12-3 or TRBV12-4, with 7 bases that match TRBD1. This CDR3 spans 14 amino acids. Trimming at V came to 4 bases and at J to 7 bases, leaving 10 bases not matched to a gene. The CDR3 protein is CASSSGQPWGEQYF. CDR3 bases: TGTGCCAGCAGTTCGGGACAGCCATGGGGTGAGCAGTACTTC.

The chain recombines TRBV7-3 with TRBJ2-1, with D possibly called TRBD1 or TRBD2 (6 bases each). The germline gives CDR1 SGHTA, CDR2 FQGTGA. Trimming cost V 5 bases and J 6 bases, with 14 bases left between them. The length of the CDR3 is 14 residues. In DNA, the CDR3 is TGTGCCAGCAGCCAAGGGGGGACTCGCAATGAGCAGTTCTTC. Residues: CASSQGGTRNEQFF.

The chain is built from TRBV4-2 and TRBJ2-1; 9 bases fit TRBD2. V lost 0 bases and J lost 9; bases outside the gene matches: 6. Looked up from germline, CDR1 is LGHNA and CDR2 is YNFKEQ. CDR3 size: 15 residues. CDR3 DNA: TGTGCCAGCAGCCAAGAGCGCGGGAGGGCCGCTGAGCAGTTCTTC. As protein: CASSQERGRAAEQFF.

The chain uses TRBV6-6 and TRBJ2-7; D is perhaps TRBD1 or TRBD2 (5 bases each). The CDR3 has 16 residues. Germline V lookup: CDR1 MNHNY, CDR2 SVGAGI (reference sequence). V lost 5 bases and J lost 5, with 22 bases in between. The CDR3 DNA sequence: TGTGCCAGCAGTCCCCGGGACGGACCCCTGGTTGACGAGCAGTACTTC. The encoded protein is CASSPRDGPLVDEQYF.

This clonotype was counted between two and nine times. J is TRBJ1-2 and V is TRBV29-1; 7 nucleotides match TRBD1. The CDR3 runs 13 residues. Germline CDR1 SQVTM, CDR2 ANQGSEA. Losses at the gene ends were 7 bases for V and 4 bases for J; bases not matched to a gene: 9. CDR3: CSALLQGSYGYTF. The DNA for the CDR3 is TGCAGCGCCCTGTTACAGGGGTCCTATGGCTACACCTTC.

This clonotype was picked up a small number of times. The CDR3 DNA is TGTGCCAGCAGCGTAGGGGCAGCGGATGCGTATGGCTACACCTTC. Translated, it gives CASSVGAADAYGYTF. The chain couples TRBV9 to TRBJ1-2; D gene unclear. CDR1 and CDR2 from the germline V gene are SGDLS and YYNGEE. This CDR3 is built from 15 residues. V was clipped by 0 bases and J by 5 bases, with 14 bases between them.

This clonotype was detected only a few times. The chain joins TRBV29-1 to TRBJ2-5, with D unresolved. Germline CDR1 reads SQVTM; CDR2 reads ANQGSEA. The V gene lost 0 bases and the J gene lost 2 bases, with 1 base spanning the gap. This CDR3 contains 11 residues. CDR3 sequence reads: CSVEDQETQYF. CDR3 DNA sequence: TGCAGCGTTGAAGATCAAGAGACCCAGTACTTC.

This clonotype was observed a few times. The chain couples TRBV6-6 to TRBJ2-7; possible D gene TRBD1, 5 bases. Germline values: CDR1 MNHNY, CDR2 SVGAGI (reference sequence). Trimming stripped 0 bases from V and 1 base from J, with 7 bases between. This CDR3 region has 14 residues. The CDR3 coding sequence is TGTGCCAGCAGTTACTCCAGGACATCCTACGAGCAGTACTTC. Protein product: CASSYSRTSYEQYF.

This clonotype was observed a few times. This chain connects TRBV6-1 to TRBJ2-7; D gene uncertain. Germline CDR1 reads MNHNS; CDR2 reads SASEGT. V was trimmed by 2 bases and J by 4 bases, leaving 6 bases between them. CDR3 length equals 12 residues. The CDR3 nucleotides are TGTGCCAGCAGTGAACCCGGGTACGAGCAGTACTTC. This codes for CASSEPGYEQYF.

This clonotype has only a few counts. The chain is built from TRBV11-1 and TRBJ1-1, with TRBD1 identical over 7 bases. Germline CDR1 and CDR2: SGHAT and FQDESV (reference sequence). V gave up 1 base and J gave up 1 base; unmatched junction bases: 3. The CDR3 runs to 15 residues. This CDR3 reads CASSLEGAGNTEAFF. For the CDR3, the DNA is TGTGCCAGCAGCTTAGAGGGGGCAGGGAACACTGAAGCTTTCTTT.

With respect to this clonotype: Its ends do not fully match the called genes, so a read error is possible. The rearrangement links TRBV6-1 to TRBJ2-6; D is unclear. CDR3 length: 16 residues. Germline V gene lookup returns CDR1 MNHNS and CDR2 SASEGT. CDR3 region: CASTEGLVSGANVLTF. CDR3 nucleotide sequence: TGTGCCAGCACTGAAGGTCTAGTCTCTGGGGCCAACGTCCTGACTTTC.

This clonotype has just a few counts. The chain carries TRBV5-5 and TRBJ2-5, with D unclear. CDR3 size: 14 residues. Trimming cost V 3 bases and J 2 bases, with 11 bases left between them. The V gene's germline CDR1 is SGHKS and CDR2 YYEKEE (reference sequence). The CDR3 is CASSWRRLQETQYF. CDR3 in DNA: TGTGCCAGCAGCTGGAGACGGCTACAAGAGACCCAGTACTTC.

This clonotype has a handful of counts. The gene calls are TRBV13 and TRBJ1-5; D is unresolved. The CDR3 has 14 amino acids. Looked up from germline, CDR1 is PRHDT and CDR2 is FYEKMQ (reference sequence). The V end was cut by 6 bases, the J end by 4 bases, with 13 bases between. DNA of the CDR3: TGTGCCAGCAGTCTCGGACGAGGAAATCAGCCCCAGCATTTT. Translating it yields CASSLGRGNQPQHF.

V and J are TRBV25-1 and TRBJ2-1; TRBD2 might be the D (6 bases). V was shortened by 6 bases and J by 0 bases, with 9 bases between the two germline ends. Looked up from germline, CDR1 is MGHDK and CDR2 is SYGVNS. The CDR3 runs to 14 residues. CDR3 amino acids: CASRSAGSYNEQFF. CDR3 sequence (DNA): TGTGCCAGCAGATCAGCGGGCTCCTACAATGAGCAGTTCTTC.

This chain links TRBV12-3 or TRBV12-4 with TRBJ1-5; D is possibly TRBD1 (6 bases). V was cut by 9 bases and J by 3 bases, with 15 bases left in between. CDR3 length: 14 amino acids. CDR3 nucleotide sequence: TGTGCCAGTAAACAGGGCAAGAACAATCAGCCCCAGCATTTT. It encodes CASKQGKNNQPQHF.

The J gene is TRBJ2-3, the V gene TRBV20-1; 8 bases align to TRBD2. The germline V gene has CDR1 DFQATT and CDR2 SNEGSKA (reference sequence). J lost 6 bases, V lost 6 bases, and 14 bases had no gene match. The CDR3 runs to 15 residues. Written as DNA, the CDR3 is TGCAGTGCCCCAGGGCTAGCGGGTTTTGGTGATACGCAGTATTTT. Translation gives CSAPGLAGFGDTQYF.